Listed below are T cell receptor beta chains from one sample, sequenced in a study of shared clonotypes between healthy human individuals. The protocol was immunoSEQ multiplex PCR, while the TCRdb copy is restricted to in-frame clones and leaves out a portion. Seen here are roughly 650,000 clones, approximately 97% observed once, and the top ten hold around 0.06%. The specimen was naive CD4+ T cells sorted from blood. The receptor source for this set is a woman aged 25 to 45 in good health. Each CDR3 is given with its conserved first and last residue. Fields, in order: J gene, clone size, D gene, V gene, CDR3 DNA, CDR3 protein. The D gene is left open where the match is weak. Some rows have no size entry. The others give once, few or many, or a class for an expanded clone.

J: TRBJ1-1
size: .
D: TRBD1
V: TRBV19
DNA: TGTGCCAGTAGAAACGACAGGGCGGCCATTGAAGCTTTCTTT
CDR3: CASRNDRAAIEAFF

J: TRBJ2-2
size: .
D: TRBD1
V: TRBV5-1
DNA: TGCGCCAGTCGGACAGGGATACTCACATCACGTTCCACCGGGGAGCTGTTTTTT
CDR3: CASRTGILTSRSTGELFF

J: TRBJ2-3
size: .
D: .
V: TRBV7-9
DNA: TGTGCCAGCAGCACTACCCGGGACTGGGATACGCAGTATTTT
CDR3: CASSTTRDWDTQYF

J: TRBJ1-2
size: .
D: .
V: TRBV9
DNA: TGTGCCAGCAGCGTCCCGGGAGGAAATGGCTACACCTTC
CDR3: CASSVPGGNGYTF

J: TRBJ1-4
size: .
D: TRBD1
V: TRBV28
DNA: TGTGCCAGCAGGCATCCGGGACAGGGACCTAATGAAAAACTGTTTTTT
CDR3: CASRHPGQGPNEKLFF

J: TRBJ2-1
size: .
D: .
V: TRBV11-1
DNA: TGTGCCAGCAGCTTAGTCGCATACAATGAGCAGTTCTTC
CDR3: CASSLVAYNEQFF

J: TRBJ2-7
size: .
D: .
V: TRBV10-3
DNA: TGTGCCATCGGCAAGATCGAGCAGTACTTC
CDR3: CAIGKIEQYF

J: TRBJ2-7
size: .
D: TRBD2
V: TRBV7-9
DNA: TGTGCCAGCAGCCCGTGGACTAGCGGGAGACCATCTGAGCAGTACTTC
CDR3: CASSPWTSGRPSEQYF

J: TRBJ2-2
size: .
D: TRBD2
V: TRBV6-6
DNA: TGTGCCAGCAGTCTTAGCGGGATATCGAACACCGGGGAGCTGTTTTTT
CDR3: CASSLSGISNTGELFF

J: TRBJ1-2
size: .
D: TRBD1
V: TRBV28
DNA: TGTGCCAGCAGTCCCAGGGGGCTGGGGTATGGCTACACCTTC
CDR3: CASSPRGLGYGYTF

J: TRBJ2-1
size: .
D: .
V: TRBV28
DNA: TGTGCCAGCAGTTTGCCAACAGACAATGAGCAGTTCTTC
CDR3: CASSLPTDNEQFF

J: TRBJ1-2
size: .
D: TRBD1
V: TRBV5-1
DNA: TGCGCCAGCAGCCGGGCGTCAGGGGGGAATGGCTACACCTTC
CDR3: CASSRASGGNGYTF

J: TRBJ2-1
size: .
D: TRBD2
V: TRBV11-1
DNA: TGTGCCAGCAGCTTGATAGGGACTAGCGGATACAATGAGCAGTTCTTC
CDR3: CASSLIGTSGYNEQFF

J: TRBJ2-1
size: .
D: TRBD2
V: TRBV2
DNA: TGTGCCAGCATTAAGACTAGCGGGGTCGAGCAGTTCTTC
CDR3: CASIKTSGVEQFF

J: TRBJ2-7
size: .
D: TRBD2
V: TRBV28
DNA: TGTGCCAGCAGCCCGGGACTAGCGGGAGATCCCTACGAGCAGTACTTC
CDR3: CASSPGLAGDPYEQYF

J: TRBJ2-7
size: .
D: TRBD2
V: TRBV5-1
DNA: TGCGCCAGCAGCCTCTCAACGGGACTAGCCTCCTACGAGCAGTACTTC
CDR3: CASSLSTGLASYEQYF

J: TRBJ2-3
size: .
D: .
V: TRBV28
DNA: TGTGCCAGCAGTTTAAACAGGGATATAGATACGCAGTATTTT
CDR3: CASSLNRDIDTQYF

J: TRBJ2-2
size: .
D: .
V: TRBV18
DNA: TGTGCCAGCTCATTGGACAGCCTCGCCGGCACCGGGGAGCTGTTTTTT
CDR3: CASSLDSLAGTGELFF

J: TRBJ2-7
size: once
D: TRBD1
V: TRBV10-2
DNA: TGCGCCAGCAGGGCTCCGGGACAGGGAGGCGAGCAGTACTTC
CDR3: CASRAPGQGGEQYF

J: TRBJ2-5
size: .
D: .
V: TRBV2
DNA: TGTGCCAGCAGTGATATACAGGGTGAAGGGACCCAGTACTTC
CDR3: CASSDIQGEGTQYF

J: TRBJ2-5
size: .
D: TRBD1
V: TRBV28
DNA: TGTGCCAGCAGTTTTCCCGGGACAGTCCAAGAGACCCAGTACTTC
CDR3: CASSFPGTVQETQYF

J: TRBJ1-5
size: .
D: TRBD1
V: TRBV6-1
DNA: TGTGCCAGCAAGCGTAGACAGGGCGGGAATCAGCCCCAGCATTTT
CDR3: CASKRRQGGNQPQHF

J: TRBJ1-1
size: .
D: .
V: TRBV6-5
DNA: TGTGCCAGCAGTTATAGGGCCTCAAAAGGGGGTGAAGCTTTCTTT
CDR3: CASSYRASKGGEAFF

J: TRBJ2-1
size: .
D: TRBD2
V: TRBV9
DNA: TGTGCCAGCAGTGCCGGGACTAGCGGGAACTCCTACAATGAGCAGTTCTTC
CDR3: CASSAGTSGNSYNEQFF

J: TRBJ2-7
size: .
D: .
V: TRBV6-1
DNA: TGTGCCAGCAATACTGGGGCCTACGAGCAGTACTTC
CDR3: CASNTGAYEQYF

J: TRBJ2-1
size: .
D: .
V: TRBV28
DNA: TGTGCCAGCAGTCCCCTTTTTTCCAATGAGCAGTTCTTC
CDR3: CASSPLFSNEQFF

J: TRBJ2-7
size: .
D: .
V: TRBV28
DNA: TGTGCCAGCATATCCGGGACATTCGCCCCCTACGAGCAGTACTTC
CDR3: CASISGTFAPYEQYF

J: TRBJ1-1
size: .
D: TRBD1
V: TRBV9
DNA: TGTGCCAGCAGCGTAGGCAGAGGGACAGAGAACACTGAAGCTTTCTTT
CDR3: CASSVGRGTENTEAFF

J: TRBJ2-3
size: .
D: .
V: TRBV27
DNA: TGTGCCAGCAGTTCCAGGGTTGATACGCAGTATTTT
CDR3: CASSSRVDTQYF

J: TRBJ2-1
size: .
D: .
V: TRBV28
DNA: TGTGCCAGCAGTTCGGGACTCCAGACCTACAATGAGCAGTTCTTC
CDR3: CASSSGLQTYNEQFF

J: TRBJ2-1
size: once
D: TRBD2
V: TRBV5-4
DNA: TGTGCCAGCAGCCCGACTAGGGACTATCACAATGAGCAGTTCTTC
CDR3: CASSPTRDYHNEQFF

J: TRBJ1-2
size: .
D: TRBD1
V: TRBV5-1
DNA: TGCGCCAGCAGCCAGGGACAGCTCTATGGCTACACCTTC
CDR3: CASSQGQLYGYTF

J: TRBJ1-5
size: .
D: .
V: TRBV5-4
DNA: TGTGCCAGCAGCTTAGGAGGACAAAGAGGAGATCAGCCCCAGCATTTT
CDR3: CASSLGGQRGDQPQHF

J: TRBJ2-1
size: .
D: .
V: TRBV7-3
DNA: TGTGCCAGCAGCCCCCCGGGCGGGTACAATGAGCAGTTCTTC
CDR3: CASSPPGGYNEQFF

J: TRBJ1-2
size: once
D: .
V: TRBV7-9
DNA: TGTGCCAGCAGCTTAGCCGGACGGTATGGCTACACCTTC
CDR3: CASSLAGRYGYTF

J: TRBJ1-4
size: .
D: .
V: TRBV28
DNA: TGTGCCAGCAGTTTCGGACACGGGGTGGGAAAACTGTTTTTT
CDR3: CASSFGHGVGKLFF

J: TRBJ2-3
size: .
D: .
V: TRBV6-7
DNA: TGTGCCAGCAGTTACTCTCCGGCTAGCAGGCCTAGCACAGATACGCAGTATTTT
CDR3: CASSYSPASRPSTDTQYF

J: TRBJ2-3
size: .
D: TRBD2
V: TRBV7-9
DNA: TGTGCCAGCAGCCACGAAGAGACTAGCGGGAGCTTAGATACGCAGTATTTT
CDR3: CASSHEETSGSLDTQYF

J: TRBJ1-5
size: .
D: .
V: TRBV7-9
DNA: TGTGCCAGCAGCTTAGGGGGAGGGGATCAGCCCCAGCATTTT
CDR3: CASSLGGGDQPQHF